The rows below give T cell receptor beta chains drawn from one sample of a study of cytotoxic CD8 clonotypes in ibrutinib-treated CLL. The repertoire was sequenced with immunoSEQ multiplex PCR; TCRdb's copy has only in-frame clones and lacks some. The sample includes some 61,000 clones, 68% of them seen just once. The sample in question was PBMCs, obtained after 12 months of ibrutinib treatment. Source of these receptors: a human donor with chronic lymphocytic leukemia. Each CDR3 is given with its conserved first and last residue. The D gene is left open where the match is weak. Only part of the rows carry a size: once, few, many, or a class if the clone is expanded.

CDR3nt: TGTGCTAGTGGCCTCGTGGGACACCCCTTCTACGAGCAGTACTTC
CDR3aa: CASGLVGHPFYEQYF
j_gene: TRBJ2-7
d_gene: .
abundance: .
v_gene: TRBV12-5

CDR3nt: TGTGCCAGCATCCAAGGACAGGGTCGTCTACCCCTCCACTTT
CDR3aa: CASIQGQGRLPLHF
j_gene: TRBJ1-6
d_gene: TRBD1
abundance: once
v_gene: TRBV2

CDR3nt: TGCAGCGTTAAACAGGGGGTCCAAGAGACCCAGTACTTC
CDR3aa: CSVKQGVQETQYF
j_gene: TRBJ2-5
d_gene: TRBD1
abundance: .
v_gene: TRBV29-1

CDR3nt: TGTGCCAGCTCCCCCCGGGGGCTCAATCAGCCCCAGCATTTT
CDR3aa: CASSPRGLNQPQHF
j_gene: TRBJ1-5
d_gene: .
abundance: few
v_gene: TRBV6-1

CDR3nt: TGTGCCAGCTCACCTGGGCAGCGCCTGCCGAGGGAGACCCAGTACTTC
CDR3aa: CASSPGQRLPRETQYF
j_gene: TRBJ2-5
d_gene: .
abundance: .
v_gene: TRBV18

CDR3nt: TGCAGCGTTGGCAGGGACAGGGCCTCCTATGGCTACACCTTC
CDR3aa: CSVGRDRASYGYTF
j_gene: TRBJ1-2
d_gene: TRBD1
abundance: .
v_gene: TRBV29-1

CDR3nt: TGTGCCAGCTCACCGGTCCGGGATCTCTATGGCTACACCTTC
CDR3aa: CASSPVRDLYGYTF
j_gene: TRBJ1-2
d_gene: .
abundance: .
v_gene: TRBV18

CDR3nt: TGCGCCAGCAGTTCGCAGCGGGGGGCCTACAATGAGCAGTTCTTC
CDR3aa: CASSSQRGAYNEQFF
j_gene: TRBJ2-1
d_gene: TRBD2
abundance: .
v_gene: TRBV5-1

CDR3nt: TGTGCCAGCAGCCCTTTCGCGGATCTTTCAGATACGCAGTATTTT
CDR3aa: CASSPFADLSDTQYF
j_gene: TRBJ2-3
d_gene: .
abundance: .
v_gene: TRBV7-6

CDR3nt: TGTGCCACCAAGACAGGGAGGGACACTGAAGCTTTCTTT
CDR3aa: CATKTGRDTEAFF
j_gene: TRBJ1-1
d_gene: TRBD1
abundance: .
v_gene: TRBV5-4

CDR3nt: TGTGCCAGCAGTTGGACTAGCGGGGGTCTAGGTGAGCAGTTCTTC
CDR3aa: CASSWTSGGLGEQFF
j_gene: TRBJ2-1
d_gene: TRBD2
abundance: once
v_gene: TRBV7-9

CDR3nt: TGTGCCAGCAGTTTAGTGTCGGATGAGCAGTTCTTC
CDR3aa: CASSLVSDEQFF
j_gene: TRBJ2-1
d_gene: .
abundance: .
v_gene: TRBV28

CDR3nt: TGTGCCAGCAGCGTAGGGAACAGGGGGCCCTACGAGCAGTACTTC
CDR3aa: CASSVGNRGPYEQYF
j_gene: TRBJ2-7
d_gene: TRBD1
abundance: .
v_gene: TRBV9

CDR3nt: TGTGCCAGCAGTTTGGACAGAGGGATAGATACGCAGTATTTT
CDR3aa: CASSLDRGIDTQYF
j_gene: TRBJ2-3
d_gene: .
abundance: .
v_gene: TRBV6-6